The clone carrying this T cell receptor beta chain was seen a single time. This sample was included in a study of blood T cell repertoires in COVID-19. Turning to the study itself: Samples of COVID-19 (acute and convalescent) were obtained from the United States, Italy and Spain. The cDNA or gDNA used as material had been derived from T cells, B-cell-depleted T cells, or PBMCs.

Authors' methods: Nucleated cell number was recorded as an estimate derived from reference gene primer amplification. The method was immunoSEQ multiplex PCR; TCRdb's version includes in-frame clones alone and lacks a portion of them. V, J and clone size reflect that table, while D and trimming were determined from the DNA. The table shows 250,000 to 350,000 clones, with approximately 84% occurring only once. The ends were cut back, 6 bases at V and 5 bases at J, with 8 bases in the middle. This CDR3 is built from 11 residues. CDR1 SGHKS and CDR2 YYEKEE come from the germline V gene (reference sequence). Seattle patients were enrolled during active infection and followed longitudinally.

The TCR was taken from a human donor with COVID-19, enrolled during active disease. The donor label of this sample is uncertain. Input material: peripheral blood. The V gene is TRBV5-5, the J gene TRBJ2-5, with no clear D. The CDR3 region is CASTRLETQYF. The CDR3 DNA reads TGTGCCAGCACTCGACTTGAGACCCAGTACTTC.